The T cell receptor (beta chain) under discussion was sequenced for a study of Graves' ophthalmopathy and Graves' hyperthyroidism. Findings and caveats of the study: Stable hyperthyroidism and ophthalmopathy were told apart by a 13-signature model, which achieved about 88% sensitivity and almost 82% specificity. Appearing in blood as well were most expanded thyroid clonotypes above 0.001 frequency. Forecasting of ophthalmopathy progression by the model achieved 70.59% sensitivity and 72% to 85% specificity.

The J segment lost 2 bases and the V segment lost 6 bases, leaving 6 bases of the junction unmatched. Per the germline V gene, CDR1 is DFQATT and CDR2 is SNEGSKA (reference sequence). The CDR3 sequence is 13 residues long. TCR beta CDR3 amplification used RNA transcripts. RT-PCR with HTBI primers came first, then second-round multiplex PCR. TCRdb reprocessed the multiplex PCR reads via MiXCR and lists one record per CDR3 protein. The sample has some 1.1 million distinct CDR3 sequences, approximately 35% seen once. For this clonotype: Antigen specificity is unknown.

Aged 18 to 65, the patients with hyperthyroidism had under 2 months' duration and were newly diagnosed. The sample was peripheral blood or thyroid tissue (not recorded which). This TCR came from an adult man with Graves' hyperthyroidism. The V call is TRBV20-1, the J call TRBJ2-5; 7 nucleotides match TRBD2. DNA of the CDR3: TGCAGTGCGGGAGGGCCAAGACAAGAGACCCAGTACTTC. It translates to CSAGGPRQETQYF.